One and the same sample provided the 15 T cell receptor beta chains below, sequenced in a study of T cell responses to AZD1222 COVID-19 vaccine. Profiling relied on immunoSEQ multiplex PCR, and the TCRdb table lists in-frame clones only, not all of them. The sample records about 140,000 clones, around 90% being singletons. The sample here was peripheral blood, taken on day 0 of AZD1222 vaccination. The receptors shown here come from an adult in good health.

The gene calls are TRBV20-1 and TRBJ2-5; a weak D match, TRBD1 (6 bases). V lost 3 bases and J lost 5, with 10 bases in between. The germline V gene encodes CDR1 DFQATT and CDR2 SNEGSKA (reference sequence). The CDR3 loop spans 12 amino acids. DNA for the CDR3: TGCAGTGCTAGTCAACAGGGCGAGACCCAGTACTTC. This gives the protein CSASQQGETQYF.

V usage is TRBV28 and J usage is TRBJ1-1; perhaps TRBD1 as D (6 bases). The germline gives CDR1 MDHEN, CDR2 SYDVKM. V was clipped by 10 bases and J by 1 base, with 10 bases between them. The CDR3 is 12 residues long. CDR3 sequence: CATQTGNTEAFF. Written as DNA, the CDR3 is TGTGCCACGCAGACAGGGAACACTGAAGCTTTCTTT.

The V and J genes are TRBV9 and TRBJ1-6; D is uncertain. CDR3 length: 13 residues. The V end was cut by 0 bases, the J end by 7 bases, with 5 bases between. Germline values: CDR1 SGDLS, CDR2 YYNGEE. This chain's CDR3 is CASSVDRNSPLHF. The CDR3 DNA is TGTGCCAGCAGCGTAGACAGAAATTCACCCCTCCACTTT.

The chain combines TRBV14 with TRBJ2-4; D could derive from TRBD1 or TRBD2 (5 bases each). Trimming cost V 5 bases and J 6 bases, with 8 bases left between them. The CDR3 is 12 residues long. Germline-derived CDR1 and CDR2 are SGHDN and FVKESK. CDR3 DNA: TGTGCCAGCAGCGAGGGACCAAACATTCAGTACTTC. Protein product: CASSEGPNIQYF.

The chain recombines TRBV11-2 with TRBJ1-3; no definite D call. Per germline, CDR1 SGHAT and CDR2 FQNNGV. V was shortened by 4 bases and J by 7 bases, with 11 bases between the two germline ends. This CDR3 contains 13 residues. CDR3 nucleotides: TGTGCCAGCAGCTCCTCTAGGGTCAACACCATATATTTT. This encodes CASSSSRVNTIYF.

This chain uses TRBV5-1 with TRBJ1-1, with D perhaps matching TRBD1 (6 bases). Trimming removed 3 bases from V and 4 bases from J, with 22 bases in between. This CDR3 has 17 residues. From germline, CDR1 is SGHRS and CDR2 YFSETQ. The CDR3 here is CASSWGPTGAESTEAFF. CDR3 in DNA: TGCGCCAGCAGCTGGGGGCCGACAGGAGCCGAATCCACTGAAGCTTTCTTT.

The V call is TRBV3-1 (or the pseudogene TRBV3-2), the J call TRBJ2-4; TRBD2 aligns across 14 bases. The trim removed 0 bases at V and 9 bases at J, leaving 7 bases unmatched. The CDR3 consists of 17 residues. Germline CDR1 reads LGHDT; CDR2 reads YNNKEL (reference sequence). CDR3: CASSQEGTSGSKSIQYF. Written as DNA, the CDR3 is TGTGCCAGCAGCCAAGAAGGGACTAGCGGGAGTAAGAGCATTCAGTACTTC.

The chain's CDR3 is CASSFPLRTGELDYGYTF. The CDR3, as DNA: TGTGCCAGCAGTTTTCCCCTCCGTACGGGGGAATTAGACTATGGCTACACCTTC. The V call is TRBV28, the J call TRBJ1-2; tentative D call: TRBD1 (5 bases). Trimming removed 3 bases at V and 3 bases at J, with 23 bases between. The CDR3 loop spans 18 amino acids. Germline CDR1 reads MDHEN; CDR2 reads SYDVKM.

The chain recombines TRBV27 with TRBJ1-5, with D unresolved. The CDR3 loop spans 15 amino acids. Trimming removed 0 bases at V and 6 bases at J, with 12 bases between. Per the germline V gene, CDR1 is MNHEY and CDR2 is SMNVEV (reference sequence). The CDR3 sequence: CASSLSPGLGQPQHF. The CDR3 coding sequence is TGTGCCAGCAGTTTATCTCCGGGTTTGGGTCAGCCCCAGCATTTT.

The rearrangement uses TRBV29-1 and TRBJ2-3; 9 bases align to TRBD2. Germline loops: CDR1 SQVTM, CDR2 ANQGSEA. Losses at the gene ends were 3 bases for V and 5 bases for J; bases not matched to a gene: 6. CDR3 length: 14 amino acids. This chain's CDR3 is CSVERTSVRDTQYF. Here the CDR3 DNA reads TGCAGCGTTGAGCGGACTAGCGTGAGAGATACGCAGTATTTT.

CDR3 protein: CASSPSGTGVSEQYF. The CDR3 DNA reads as TGTGCCAGCAGTCCAAGCGGGACAGGGGTTAGCGAGCAGTACTTC. V gene TRBV28 combines with J gene TRBJ2-7; 10 positions match TRBD1. V gave up 5 bases and J gave up 6 bases; unmatched junction bases: 10. CDR3 length: 15 residues. Germline V CDR1 and CDR2: MDHEN, SYDVKM.

The chain uses TRBV5-5 and TRBJ2-7, with 8 nucleotides matching TRBD2. The CDR3 covers 15 residues. The junction had 11 bases not matched to a gene; V was cut back by 4 bases and J by 5 bases. From germline, CDR1 is SGHKS and CDR2 YYEKEE (reference sequence). The CDR3 region has the DNA TGTGCCAGCAGCCGCGGAGGGACTAGAATCGACGAGCAGTACTTC. Protein sequence: CASSRGGTRIDEQYF. The variable domain in full, with the rest retrieved from reference TRBV5-5 and TRBJ2-7, is DAGVTQSPTHLIKTRGQQVTLRCSPISGHKSVSWYQQVLGQGPQFIFQYYEKEERGRGNFPDRFSARQFPNYSSELNVNALLLGDSALYLCASSRGGTRIDEQYFGPGTRLTVT.

The rearrangement uses TRBV12-2 and TRBJ1-2; the table names TRBD1, a call not compared with the DNA. TRBV12-2 is a pseudogene segment. This CDR3 is built from 13 residues. The CDR3 region has the DNA TGTGCAAGTCGCACGACAGGGTTAGGTGGCTACACCTTC. This sequence encodes CASRTTGLGGYTF.

The chain is built from TRBV28 and TRBJ1-2; D is ambiguous. Germline V gives CDR1 MDHEN, CDR2 SYDVKM. The CDR3 extends over 14 amino acids. V lost 10 bases to trimming and J lost 0 bases, with 15 bases between them. CDR3 nucleotide sequence: TGTGCCATCGACGACACGGGAGCTAACTATGGCTACACCTTC. Its protein product is CAIDDTGANYGYTF.

The V and J genes are TRBV27 and TRBJ1-6, with a possible D match to TRBD1 (5 bases). The germline gives CDR1 MNHEY, CDR2 SMNVEV (reference sequence). V was trimmed by 0 bases and J by 11 bases, leaving 14 bases between them. This CDR3 is 15 amino acids long. CDR3 nucleotide sequence: TGTGCCAGCAGTTTATCGGGGCAGCGACGGGCACCCCTCCACTTT. It translates to CASSLSGQRRAPLHF.